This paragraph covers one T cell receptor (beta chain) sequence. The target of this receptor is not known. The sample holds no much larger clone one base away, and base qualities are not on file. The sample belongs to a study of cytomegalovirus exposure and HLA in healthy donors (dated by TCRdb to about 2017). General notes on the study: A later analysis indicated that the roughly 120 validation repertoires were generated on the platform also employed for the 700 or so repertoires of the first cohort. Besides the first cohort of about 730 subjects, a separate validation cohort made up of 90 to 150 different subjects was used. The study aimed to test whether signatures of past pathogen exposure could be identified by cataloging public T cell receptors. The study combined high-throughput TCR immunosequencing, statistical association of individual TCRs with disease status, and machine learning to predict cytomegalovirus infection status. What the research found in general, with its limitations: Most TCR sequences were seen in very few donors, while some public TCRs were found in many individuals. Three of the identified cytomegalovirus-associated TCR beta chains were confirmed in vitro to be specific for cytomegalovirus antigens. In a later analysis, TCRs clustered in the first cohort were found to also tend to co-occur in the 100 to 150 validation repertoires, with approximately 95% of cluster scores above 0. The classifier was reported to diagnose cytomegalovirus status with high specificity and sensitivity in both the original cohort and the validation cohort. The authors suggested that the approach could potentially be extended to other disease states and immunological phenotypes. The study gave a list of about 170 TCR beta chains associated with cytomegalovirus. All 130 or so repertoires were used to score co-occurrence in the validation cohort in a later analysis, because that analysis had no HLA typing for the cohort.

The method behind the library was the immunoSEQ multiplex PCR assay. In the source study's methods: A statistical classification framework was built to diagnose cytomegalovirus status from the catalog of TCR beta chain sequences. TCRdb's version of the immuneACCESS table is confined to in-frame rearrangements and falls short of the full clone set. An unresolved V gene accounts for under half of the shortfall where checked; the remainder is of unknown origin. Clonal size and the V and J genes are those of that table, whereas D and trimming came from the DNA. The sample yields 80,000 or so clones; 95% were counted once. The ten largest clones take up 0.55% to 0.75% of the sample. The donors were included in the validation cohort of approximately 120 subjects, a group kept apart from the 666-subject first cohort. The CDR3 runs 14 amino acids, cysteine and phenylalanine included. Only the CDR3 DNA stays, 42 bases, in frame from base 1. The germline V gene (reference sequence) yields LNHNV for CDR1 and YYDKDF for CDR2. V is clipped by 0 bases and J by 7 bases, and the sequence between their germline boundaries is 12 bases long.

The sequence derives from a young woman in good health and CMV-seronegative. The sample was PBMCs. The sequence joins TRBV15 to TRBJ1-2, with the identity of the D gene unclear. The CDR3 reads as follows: CATSRDLPSSGYTF. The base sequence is TGTGCCACCAGCAGAGATCTCCCGTCGTCTGGCTACACCTTC.